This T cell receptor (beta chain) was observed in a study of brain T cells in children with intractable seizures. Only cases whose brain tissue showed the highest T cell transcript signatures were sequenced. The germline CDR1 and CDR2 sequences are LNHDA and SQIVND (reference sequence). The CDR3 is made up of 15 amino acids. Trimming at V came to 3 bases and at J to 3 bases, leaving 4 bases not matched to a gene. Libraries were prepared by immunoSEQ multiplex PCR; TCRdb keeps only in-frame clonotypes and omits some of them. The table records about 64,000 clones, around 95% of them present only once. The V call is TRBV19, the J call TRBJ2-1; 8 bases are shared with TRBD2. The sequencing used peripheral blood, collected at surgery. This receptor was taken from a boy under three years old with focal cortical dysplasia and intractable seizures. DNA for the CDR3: TGTGCCAGTAGTATCAGAGCGGGGGTCTACAATGAGCAGTTCTTC. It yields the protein CASSIRAGVYNEQFF.